This T cell receptor beta chain was recorded in a study of cytomegalovirus exposure and HLA in healthy donors. The PCR used 60 Vbeta and 13 Jbeta primers. The method was immunoSEQ multiplex PCR; TCRdb's version includes in-frame clones alone and lacks a portion of them. The repertoire holds approximately 150,000 clones, with roughly nine tenths as singletons. Sequenced sample: PBMCs. This TCR derives from a woman aged 30 to 39 in good health and CMV-seronegative.

The CDR3 DNA sequence: TGTGCCAGCAGCTTTGGCGACAGGGCCTACGAGCAGTACTTC. It specifies CASSFGDRAYEQYF. The chain recombines TRBV7-8 with TRBJ2-7, with 7 bases aligning to TRBD1. V gave up 3 bases and J gave up 2 bases; unmatched junction bases: 4. Germline V lookup: CDR1 SGHVS, CDR2 FQNEAQ. CDR3 size: 14 residues.